This T cell receptor (beta chain) was observed in a study of blood T cell repertoires in COVID-19. Overall study: Nucleic acid was either cDNA or gDNA, and it came from T cells, B-cell-depleted T cells, or PBMCs.

Authors' processing steps: Estimation of nucleated cell counts relied on the amplification of reference gene primers. TCRdb's table, derived via immunoSEQ multiplex PCR, lists solely in-frame clones and lacks some. From that table come the V and J calls and clone size; the DNA was used to work out D and trimming. The top ten hold about 17% of the sample, which has tens of thousands of clones, 75% to 90% seen once. This clone showed up just once. Germline V gene sequence: CDR1 SQVTM, CDR2 ANQGSEA. Trimming cost V 7 bases and J 0 bases, with 13 bases left between them. The CDR3 has 13 amino acids. Sequencing input: peripheral blood. The chain recombines TRBV29-1 with TRBJ2-7, with D possibly being TRBD1 (6 bases). This receptor was identified in a woman of 80 years or more with active or convalescent COVID-19. CDR3 loop: CSASTGSSYEQYF. The CDR3, as DNA: TGCAGCGCTTCGACAGGAAGCTCCTACGAGCAGTACTTC.